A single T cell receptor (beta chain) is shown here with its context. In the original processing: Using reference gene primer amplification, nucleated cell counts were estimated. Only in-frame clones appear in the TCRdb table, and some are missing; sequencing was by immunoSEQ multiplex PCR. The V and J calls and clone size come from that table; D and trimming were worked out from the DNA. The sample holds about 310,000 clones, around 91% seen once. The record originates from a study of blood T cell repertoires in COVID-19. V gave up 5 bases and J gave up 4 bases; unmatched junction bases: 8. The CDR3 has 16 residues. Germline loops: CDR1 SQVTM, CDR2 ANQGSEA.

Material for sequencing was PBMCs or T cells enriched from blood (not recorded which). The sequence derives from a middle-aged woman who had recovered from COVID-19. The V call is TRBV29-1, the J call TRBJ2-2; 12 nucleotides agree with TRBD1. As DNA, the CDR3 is TGCAGCGTTACCGGGACAGGGGGCGCTGTCACCGGGGAGCTGTTTTTT. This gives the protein CSVTGTGGAVTGELFF.